This is a list of T cell receptor beta chains from one sample in a study of blood T cell repertoires in COVID-19. Libraries were prepared by immunoSEQ multiplex PCR; TCRdb keeps only in-frame clonotypes and omits some of them. The sample shows 120,000 or so clones, about 79% of them seen only once. What was sequenced was peripheral blood. The receptor source for this set is a man in his 70s with acute or convalescent COVID-19. Both conserved end residues are part of each CDR3. A D gene is named only where the DNA matches it firmly.

d_gene,v_gene,j_gene,CDR3aa,CDR3nt
.,TRBV9,TRBJ1-2,CASSVDRVLNYGYTF,TGTGCCAGCAGCGTAGACAGGGTCCTAAACTATGGCTACACCTTC
.,TRBV7-2,TRBJ1-6,CASRRNSPLHF,TGTGCCAGCAGGAGAAACTCACCCCTCCACTTT
.,TRBV15,TRBJ2-5,CATSSGRRGFQETQYF,TGTGCCACCAGCAGCGGACGGAGGGGATTCCAAGAGACCCAGTACTTC
.,TRBV19,TRBJ2-5,CASSTLGETQYF,TGTGCCAGTTCGACTCTGGGTGAGACCCAGTACTTC
TRBD1,TRBV7-9,TRBJ1-3,CASSRIQGAGGNTIYF,TGTGCCAGCAGCCGCATACAGGGGGCAGGTGGAAACACCATATATTTT
TRBD2,TRBV30,TRBJ2-1,CAWRGLVFYNEQFF,TGTGCCTGGAGAGGACTAGTCTTCTACAATGAGCAGTTCTTC
TRBD1,TRBV7-3,TRBJ2-3,CASSNTGTGADTQYF,TGTGCCAGCAGCAATACCGGGACAGGGGCAGATACGCAGTATTTT
.,TRBV9,TRBJ1-4,CASSVAGADTKLFF,TGTGCCAGCAGCGTAGCTGGCGCGGATACAAAACTGTTTTTT
.,TRBV6-6,TRBJ1-4,CASSSPSRGPEKLFF,TGTGCCAGCAGTTCCCCGTCCCGCGGGCCTGAAAAACTGTTTTTT
.,TRBV5-6,TRBJ1-1,CASSLPVGNTEAFF,TGTGCCAGCAGCTTGCCAGTTGGGAACACTGAAGCTTTCTTT
.,TRBV19,TRBJ2-5,CASSIQPLGGQYF,TGTGCCAGTAGTATTCAACCCCTAGGGGGCCAGTACTTC
.,TRBV7-9,TRBJ1-6,CASSPTTGNNSPLHF,TGTGCCAGCAGTCCCACCACAGGGAACAATTCACCCCTCCACTTT
.,TRBV5-6,TRBJ1-5,CASSPSPDQPQHF,TGTGCCAGCAGCCCGAGTCCCGATCAGCCCCAGCATTTT
.,TRBV4-1,TRBJ2-1,CASSQAPADSYNEQFF,TGCGCCAGCAGCCAGGCCCCAGCGGACTCCTACAATGAGCAGTTCTTC
TRBD1,TRBV11-2,TRBJ1-6,CASSLGTGNSPLHF,TGTGCCAGCAGCCTAGGGACAGGGAATTCACCCCTCCACTTT
.,TRBV12-5,TRBJ2-1,CASGLVRQGQFF,TGTGCTAGTGGTTTGGTACGGCAGGGGCAGTTCTTC
.,TRBV5-1,TRBJ2-7,CASSLGQGLSYEQYF,TGCGCCAGCAGCTTGGGCCAGGGGTTGTCCTACGAGCAGTACTTC